The clone carrying this T cell receptor (beta chain) showed up just a few times. What it recognizes is unknown. These data come from a study of T cells after yellow fever vaccination. Study information: SMART-Seq v4 Ultra Low Input handled preparation of low-cell-number fractions. Regarding the study as a whole: Clones from primary vaccination mostly reappeared after the booster (96% CD4, under 90% CD8).

The study made its TCR cDNA through 5'RACE template switching. That step introduced a universal primer site along with UMIs. Using its own MiXCR run on the 5' RACE reads, TCRdb lists one record per CDR3 protein. The sample consists of a few hundred thousand distinct CDR3 sequences, around 7% of them appearing once. V gave up 0 bases and J gave up 4 bases, with 10 bases separating them. The CDR3 is 15 amino acids. Germline CDR1 and CDR2: MNHEY and SVGAGI. Sequencing used PBMCs, obtained 35 to 50 days after the first yellow fever vaccination. The gene calls are TRBV6-5 and TRBJ2-1; either TRBD1 or TRBD2 may supply D (5 bases each). This clonotype was sampled from a man younger than 30 who received the YFV17D yellow fever vaccine. CDR3 sequence: CASSYSRDGYNEQFF. The CDR3 nucleotides are TGTGCCAGCAGTTACTCCCGGGACGGTTACAATGAGCAGTTCTTC.